This record concerns one T cell receptor beta chain sequence. The data belong to a study of blood T cell repertoires in COVID-19. The assay was immunoSEQ multiplex PCR, and TCRdb's table has in-frame clones only and misses some. The profile shows approximately 280,000 clones, around 86% of them singletons. CDR3 length equals 17 residues. V lost 4 bases and J lost 1; bases outside the gene matches: 7. The germline V gene has CDR1 LGHNA and CDR2 YNFKEQ. Sequenced sample: peripheral blood. The rearrangement joins TRBV4-2 to TRBJ1-3; 10 bases are a match to TRBD1. The receptor comes from a man between 45 and 60 years old with acute or convalescent COVID-19. CDR3 DNA sequence: TGTGCCAGCAGCCGTCCCGGGACAGGGGCTTCTGGAAACACCATATATTTT. The encoded protein is CASSRPGTGASGNTIYF.